Detailed here is one T cell receptor (beta chain). Its specificity is not known. The missing conserved phenylalanine or tryptophan at the end of this CDR3 makes a read error likely. It is unclear where the CDR3 begins or ends on the DNA, so no DNA is shown, and the CDR3 is as TCRdb lists it. The germline V gene encodes CDR1 MRHNA and CDR2 SNTAGT. The CDR3 totals 10 residues, both ends included. Primers for the PCR totalled 60 Vbeta and 13 Jbeta. The repertoire was sequenced with immunoSEQ multiplex PCR; TCRdb's copy has only in-frame clones and lacks some. The repertoire holds over 100,000 clones, with about 70% as singletons. This sample stems from a study of cytomegalovirus exposure and HLA in healthy donors. Study-level findings and limits: HLA allele associations emerged for 16,951 TCR beta sequences in a later analysis, at 0.05 false discovery rate.

This sequence was found in a human donor in good health. This chain joins TRBV6-4 and TRBJ1-4. The source material was PBMCs. CDR3 amino acids: CASVGLTRVL.